The present entry profiles one TCR beta chain with its context. This CDR3 has 17 amino acids. J gave up 4 bases and V 0 bases, and 10 bases lay outside the gene matches. These data originate in a study of blood T cell repertoires in COVID-19. In the study overall: Acute-phase and convalescent COVID-19 samples originated in the United States, Italy and Spain. The cDNA or gDNA used as material had been derived from T cells, B-cell-depleted T cells, or PBMCs.

Original analysis: Reference gene primers were amplified, and this amplification served to estimate nucleated cell counts. Here immunoSEQ multiplex PCR was the method, and the copy in TCRdb shows in-frame clones only, minus some. The V and J calls and the clone size are those of that table, but D and trimming were determined from the DNA. This table has roughly 100,000 clones, about 64% appearing once. Source material: peripheral blood. The chain combines TRBV23-1 with TRBJ1-1, with 8 bases that match TRBD1. TRBV23-1 is treated as an ORF (open reading frame) with a function not yet certain. This TCR was recovered from a human donor with acute or convalescent COVID-19. The donor label of this sample is uncertain. CDR3: CASSQSIQGAQGTEAFF. CDR3 sequence (DNA): TGCGCCAGCAGTCAATCGATCCAGGGGGCACAGGGCACTGAAGCTTTCTTT.